This section outlines one TCR beta chain sequence together with its context. This entry belongs to a study of cytomegalovirus exposure and HLA in healthy donors. Germline V lookup: CDR1 MNHEY, CDR2 SMNVEV (reference sequence). This CDR3 contains 17 residues. The ends lost 5 bases at V and 1 base at J; junction bases unmatched: 8. At sampling all donors were nominally healthy, likely with unrecorded immune exposures. A multiplex PCR was run with 60 Vbeta primers and 13 Jbeta primers. Assay used: immunoSEQ multiplex PCR; TCRdb lists only in-frame clones, some missing. This table has about 120,000 clones, 70% appearing once.

The rearrangement links TRBV27 to TRBJ1-4; TRBD1 matches at 9 bases. Input material: PBMCs. The clonotype originates from a young man in good health and CMV-seropositive. DNA for the CDR3: TGTGCCAGCAGTCTCCTGACAGGGGGAAGAACTAATGAAAAACTGTTTTTT. It yields the protein CASSLLTGGRTNEKLFF. Looking up the rest from reference TRBV27 and TRBJ1-4 gives the full variable domain: EAQVTQNPRYLITVTGKKLTVTCSQNMNHEYMSWYRQDPGLGLRQIYYSMNVEVTDKGDVPEGYKVSRKEKRNFPLILESPSPNQTSLYFCASSLLTGGRTNEKLFFGSGTQLSVL.